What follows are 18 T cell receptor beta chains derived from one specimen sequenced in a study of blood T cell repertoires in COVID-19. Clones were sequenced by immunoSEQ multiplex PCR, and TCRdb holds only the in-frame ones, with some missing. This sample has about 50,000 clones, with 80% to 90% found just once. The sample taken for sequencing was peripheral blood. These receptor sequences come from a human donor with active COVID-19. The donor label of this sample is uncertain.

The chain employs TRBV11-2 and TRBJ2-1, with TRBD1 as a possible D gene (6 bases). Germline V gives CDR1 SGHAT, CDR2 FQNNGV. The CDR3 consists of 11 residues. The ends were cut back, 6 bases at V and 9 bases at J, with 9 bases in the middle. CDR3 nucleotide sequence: TGTGCCAGCAGTCCAGGGGTTGAGCAGTTCTTC. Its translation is CASSPGVEQFF.

CDR3 sequence (DNA): TGCGCCAGCAGCCAAGGACAGAGCTCCTACAATGAGCAGTTCTTC. It encodes CASSQGQSSYNEQFF. This sequence joins TRBV5-1 and TRBJ2-1; the D gene is possibly TRBD1 (6 bases). CDR3 length: 15 residues. The germline V gene has CDR1 SGHRS and CDR2 YFSETQ. Trimming took 4 bases from V and 0 from J, leaving 11 bases between them. Filled out from reference TRBV5-1 and TRBJ2-1, the complete variable domain reads KAGVTQTPRYLIKTRGQQVTLSCSPISGHRSVSWYQQTPGQGLQFLFEYFSETQRNKGNFPGRFSGRQFSNSRSEMNVSTLELGDSALYLCASSQGQSSYNEQFFGPGTRLTVL.

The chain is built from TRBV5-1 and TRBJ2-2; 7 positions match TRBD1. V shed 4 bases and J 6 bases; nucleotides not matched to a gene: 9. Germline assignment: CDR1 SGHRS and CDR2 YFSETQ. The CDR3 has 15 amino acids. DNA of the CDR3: TGCGCCAGCAGCGGGGCAACAGGGGTTGCCGGGGAGCTGTTTTTT. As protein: CASSGATGVAGELFF.

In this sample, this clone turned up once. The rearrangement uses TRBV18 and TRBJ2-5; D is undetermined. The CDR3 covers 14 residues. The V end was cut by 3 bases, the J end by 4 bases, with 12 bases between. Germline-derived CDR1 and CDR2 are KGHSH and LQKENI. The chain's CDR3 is CASSPDALGETQYF. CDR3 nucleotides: TGTGCCAGCTCACCGGATGCCCTAGGAGAGACCCAGTACTTC.

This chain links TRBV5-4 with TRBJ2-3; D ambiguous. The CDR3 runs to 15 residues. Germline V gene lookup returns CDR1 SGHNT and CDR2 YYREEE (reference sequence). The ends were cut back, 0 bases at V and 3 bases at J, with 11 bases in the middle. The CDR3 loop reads CASSLALRSTDTQYF. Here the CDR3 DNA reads TGTGCCAGCAGCTTGGCTCTACGGAGTACAGATACGCAGTATTTT.

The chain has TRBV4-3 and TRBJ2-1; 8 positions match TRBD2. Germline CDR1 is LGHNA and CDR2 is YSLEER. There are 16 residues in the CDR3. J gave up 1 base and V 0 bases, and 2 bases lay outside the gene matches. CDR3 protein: CASSQEGGRSYNEQFF. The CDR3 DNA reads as TGCGCCAGCAGCCAAGAGGGCGGGAGGTCCTACAATGAGCAGTTCTTC.

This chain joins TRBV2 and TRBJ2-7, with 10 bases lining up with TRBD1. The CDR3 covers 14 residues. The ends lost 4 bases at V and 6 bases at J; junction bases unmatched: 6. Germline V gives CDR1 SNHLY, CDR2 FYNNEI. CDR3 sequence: CASSGKDRGSEQYF. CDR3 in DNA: TGTGCCAGCAGTGGTAAGGACAGGGGGAGCGAGCAGTACTTC.

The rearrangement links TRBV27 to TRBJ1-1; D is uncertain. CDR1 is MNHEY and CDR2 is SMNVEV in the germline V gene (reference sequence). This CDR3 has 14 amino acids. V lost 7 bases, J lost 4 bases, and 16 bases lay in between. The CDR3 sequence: CASNRLGFGTEAFF. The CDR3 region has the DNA TGTGCCAGCAACCGTCTGGGCTTCGGCACTGAAGCTTTCTTT.

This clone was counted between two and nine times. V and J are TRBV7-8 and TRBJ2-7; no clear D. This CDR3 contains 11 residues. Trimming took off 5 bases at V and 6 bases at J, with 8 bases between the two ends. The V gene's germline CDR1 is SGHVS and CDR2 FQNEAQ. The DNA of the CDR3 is TGTGCCAGCAGCCCGCCGGGCGAGCAGTACTTC. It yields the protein CASSPPGEQYF.

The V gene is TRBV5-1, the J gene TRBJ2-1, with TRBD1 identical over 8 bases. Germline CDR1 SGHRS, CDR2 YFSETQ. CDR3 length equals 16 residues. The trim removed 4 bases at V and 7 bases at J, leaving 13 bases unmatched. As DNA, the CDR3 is TGCGCCAGCAGCGCCGGGCCCGGGACAGGTCCTAATGAGCAGTTCTTC. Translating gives CASSAGPGTGPNEQFF.

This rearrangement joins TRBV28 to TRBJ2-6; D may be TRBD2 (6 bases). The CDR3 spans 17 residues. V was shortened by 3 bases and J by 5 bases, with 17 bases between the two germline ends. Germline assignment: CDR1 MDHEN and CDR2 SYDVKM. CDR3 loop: CASSFRADRGWANVLTF. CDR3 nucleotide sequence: TGTGCCAGCAGTTTTCGGGCGGATCGGGGGTGGGCCAACGTCCTGACTTTC.

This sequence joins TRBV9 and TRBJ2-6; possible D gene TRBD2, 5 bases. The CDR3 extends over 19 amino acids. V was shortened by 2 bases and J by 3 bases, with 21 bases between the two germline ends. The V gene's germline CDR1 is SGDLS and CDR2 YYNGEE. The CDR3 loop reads CASSVGPRGIIFGANVLTF. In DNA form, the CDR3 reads TGTGCCAGCAGCGTCGGGCCACGAGGGATAATATTTGGGGCCAACGTCCTGACTTTC.

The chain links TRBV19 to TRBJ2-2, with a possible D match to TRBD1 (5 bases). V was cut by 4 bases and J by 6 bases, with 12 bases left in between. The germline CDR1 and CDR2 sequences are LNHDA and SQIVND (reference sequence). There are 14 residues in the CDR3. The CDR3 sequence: CASSTAIGAGELFF. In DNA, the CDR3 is TGTGCCAGTAGTACCGCCATAGGGGCCGGGGAGCTGTTTTTT.

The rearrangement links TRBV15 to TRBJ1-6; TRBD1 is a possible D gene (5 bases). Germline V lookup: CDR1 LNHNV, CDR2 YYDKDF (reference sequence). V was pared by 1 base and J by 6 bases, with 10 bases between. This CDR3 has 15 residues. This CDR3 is CATSRVGQSNSPLHF. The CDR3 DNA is TGTGCCACCAGCAGAGTGGGGCAGAGTAATTCACCCCTCCACTTT.

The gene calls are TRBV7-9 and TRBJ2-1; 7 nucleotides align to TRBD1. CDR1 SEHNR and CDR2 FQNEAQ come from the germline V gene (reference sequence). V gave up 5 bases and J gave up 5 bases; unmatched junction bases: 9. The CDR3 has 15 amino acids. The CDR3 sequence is CASSNGQVRHNEQFF. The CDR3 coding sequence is TGTGCCAGCAGCAACGGACAGGTACGACACAATGAGCAGTTCTTC.

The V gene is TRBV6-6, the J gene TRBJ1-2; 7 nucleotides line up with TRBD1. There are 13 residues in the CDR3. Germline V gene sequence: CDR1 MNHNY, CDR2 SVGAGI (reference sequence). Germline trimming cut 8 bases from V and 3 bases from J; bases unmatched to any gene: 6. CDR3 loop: CASRTGEDYGYTF. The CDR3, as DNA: TGTGCCAGCCGAACAGGGGAGGACTATGGCTACACCTTC.

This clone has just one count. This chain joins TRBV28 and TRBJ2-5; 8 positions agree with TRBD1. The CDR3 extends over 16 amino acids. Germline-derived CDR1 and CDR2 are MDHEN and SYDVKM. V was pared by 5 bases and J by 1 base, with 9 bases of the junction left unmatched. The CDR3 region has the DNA TGTGCCAGCAGTCTCGGGGACAGGAGAATCCAAGAGACCCAGTACTTC. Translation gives CASSLGDRRIQETQYF. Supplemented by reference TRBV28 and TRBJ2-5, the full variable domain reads DVKVTQSSRYLVKRTGEKVFLECVQDMDHENMFWYRQDPGLGLRLIYFSYDVKMKEKGDIPEGYSVSREKKERFSLILESASTNQTSMYLCASSLGDRRIQETQYFGPGTRLLVL.

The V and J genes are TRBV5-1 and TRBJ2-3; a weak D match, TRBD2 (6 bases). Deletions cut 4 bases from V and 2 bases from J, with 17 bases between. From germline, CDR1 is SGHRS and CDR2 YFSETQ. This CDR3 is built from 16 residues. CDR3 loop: CASSLIPGGTTDTQYF. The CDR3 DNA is TGCGCCAGCAGCCTAATTCCGGGCGGGACCACAGATACGCAGTATTTT.